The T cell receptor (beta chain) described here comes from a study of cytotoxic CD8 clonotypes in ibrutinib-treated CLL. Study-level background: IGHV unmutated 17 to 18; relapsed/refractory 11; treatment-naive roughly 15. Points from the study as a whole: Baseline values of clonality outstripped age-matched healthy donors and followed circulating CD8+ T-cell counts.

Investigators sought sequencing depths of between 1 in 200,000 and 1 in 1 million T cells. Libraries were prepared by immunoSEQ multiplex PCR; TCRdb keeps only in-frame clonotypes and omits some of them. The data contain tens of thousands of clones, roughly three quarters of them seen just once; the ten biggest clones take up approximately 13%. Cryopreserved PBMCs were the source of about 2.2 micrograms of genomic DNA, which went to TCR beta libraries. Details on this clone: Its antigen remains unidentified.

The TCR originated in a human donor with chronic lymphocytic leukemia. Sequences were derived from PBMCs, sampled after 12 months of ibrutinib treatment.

CDR3 in amino acids: CAWSVGTSSTDTQYF. The DNA of the CDR3 is TGTGCCTGGAGTGTAGGCACCTCTAGCACAGATACGCAGTATTTT. This chain links TRBV30 with TRBJ2-3; no reliable D call. Germline V gene data show CDR1 as GTSNPN and CDR2 as SVGIG (reference sequence). V was shortened by 0 bases and J by 0 bases, with 10 bases between the two germline ends. The length of the CDR3 is 15 residues.